This TCR beta chain derives from a study of shared clonotypes between healthy human individuals. The overall study: The donor pool was made up of a couple of women and a few men aged 18 to 49. Broader study findings: Richness estimates generally favored naive over memory subsets. The low donor count limited represented genetic and exposure-history diversity.

The authors ran the assay at deep level. Assay: immunoSEQ multiplex PCR; the TCRdb copy retains only in-frame clones and omits some. The table has some 630,000 clones, more than 70% seen once. Worth noting for this clone: Its antigen is still unknown.

J gave up 7 bases and V 10 bases, and 7 bases lay outside the gene matches. The CDR3 sequence is 13 residues long. Germline CDR1 MDHEN, CDR2 SYDVKM. Sample: memory CD4+ T cells sorted from blood. The sample's subset: CD45RA-negative fraction. The gene calls are TRBV28 and TRBJ2-1, with 10 nucleotides matching TRBD1. The source is a young woman in good health. The DNA for the CDR3 is TGTGCCACCGGGACAGGGGTTATGAATGAGCAGTTCTTC. Its protein is CATGTGVMNEQFF.